What follows are 24 T cell receptor beta chains derived from one specimen sequenced in a study of T cells in Graves' hyperthyroidism and ophthalmopathy. Authors of the study amplified TCR beta CDR3 regions from RNA transcripts. The study used the HTBI primer set for a first-round RT-PCR of the TCR CDR3. Each CDR3 protein gets one entry after TCRdb re-called the multiplex PCR reads with MiXCR. In the table there are about 290,000 distinct CDR3 sequences, roughly 19% of which are singletons. Sequenced sample: blood. The receptors shown here come from a man aged 45-65 years with Graves' ophthalmopathy.

The chain links TRBV20-1 to TRBJ2-5; 8 bases line up with TRBD1. The CDR3 length is 11 residues. CDR1 is DFQATT, CDR2 SNEGSKA, per germline (reference sequence). CDR3 amino acids: CRGQGFLAQYF. For the CDR3, the DNA is TGCAGAGGACAGGGTTTTCTGGCCCAGTACTTC.

This clonotype was seen at least ten times. CDR3 amino acids: CASSLAGGMNEQYF. The CDR3 DNA follows: TGCGCCAGCAGCTTGGCGGGAGGGATGAACGAGCAGTACTTC. V and J are TRBV5-1 and TRBJ2-7; 8 bases match TRBD2. CDR1 SGHRS and CDR2 YFSETQ come from the germline V gene. V was clipped by 0 bases and J by 5 bases; unmatched bases: 4. The CDR3 consists of 14 residues.

V usage is TRBV2 and J usage is TRBJ1-2; TRBD1 matches 12 bases. V shed 6 bases, J shed 7 bases, and the junction held 6 bases outside the gene matches. Germline CDR1 reads SNHLY; CDR2 reads FYNNEI. The CDR3 totals 14 residues. Here the CDR3 DNA reads TGTGCCAGCAGGCCCGGGACAGGGGGCGCTGGCTACACCTTC. Residues: CASRPGTGGAGYTF. Filled out from reference TRBV2 and TRBJ1-2, the complete variable domain reads EPEVTQTPSHQVTQMGQEVILRCVPISNHLYFYWYRQILGQKVEFLVSFYNNEISEKSEIFDDQFSVERPDGSNFTLKIRSTKLEDSAMYFCASRPGTGGAGYTFGSGTRLTVV.

This clonotype was counted ten times or more. The chain couples TRBV11-2 to TRBJ2-7; 7 bases align to TRBD1. Germline V gene lookup returns CDR1 SGHAT and CDR2 FQNNGV. Trimming at V came to 4 bases and at J to 2 bases, leaving 2 bases not matched to a gene. This CDR3 has 13 residues. The chain's CDR3 is CASSSTGTYEQYF. The CDR3 nucleotides are TGTGCCAGCAGCTCGACAGGGACCTACGAGCAGTACTTC. The complete variable domain, with remaining parts taken from reference TRBV11-2 and TRBJ2-7, reads EAGVAQSPRYKIIEKRQSVAFWCNPISGHATLYWYQQILGQGPKLLIQFQNNGVVDDSQLPKDRFSAERLKGVDSTLKIQPAKLEDSAVYLCASSSTGTYEQYFGPGTRLTVT.

Ten or more counts support this clonotype. The chain couples TRBV28 to TRBJ2-7; weak D call: TRBD1 (6 bases). Trimming removed 2 bases from V and 3 bases from J, with 14 bases in between. Looked up from germline, CDR1 is MDHEN and CDR2 is SYDVKM. This CDR3 has 15 residues. The CDR3 protein is CASSLDKGDNYEQYF. The CDR3, as DNA: TGTGCCAGCAGTTTAGATAAGGGGGACAACTACGAGCAGTACTTC.

Only a few counts were recorded for this clonotype. V and J are TRBV6-2 or TRBV6-3 and TRBJ2-5; 10 nucleotides line up with TRBD1. Germline V gives CDR1 MNHEY, CDR2 SVGEGT. V lost 6 bases to trimming and J lost 5 bases; unmatched junction nucleotides: 9. The CDR3 extends over 15 amino acids. The DNA for the CDR3 is TGTGCCAGCAGCCTAGGTTGGGGACAGGGGGAGACCCAGTACTTC. It encodes CASSLGWGQGETQYF.

The V call is TRBV20-1, the J call TRBJ2-2, with D hard to call. Germline values: CDR1 DFQATT, CDR2 SNEGSKA (reference sequence). The CDR3 has 13 amino acids. V lost 0 bases to trimming and J lost 1 base, with 3 bases between them. The CDR3 loop reads CSARDVNTGELFF. The CDR3 nucleotides are TGCAGTGCTAGAGATGTGAACACCGGGGAGCTGTTTTTT.

This clonotype was detected many times. The chain couples TRBV6-2 or TRBV6-3 to TRBJ2-1, with TRBD2 matching 15 bases. Germline CDR1 is MNHEY and CDR2 is SVGEGT. Losses at the gene ends were 5 bases for V and 7 bases for J; bases not matched to a gene: 6. The CDR3 contains 16 residues. CDR3 sequence reads: CASSRTSGRAANEQFF. CDR3 nucleotides: TGTGCCAGCAGTAGGACTAGCGGGAGGGCCGCGAATGAGCAGTTCTTC.

The chain has TRBV28 and TRBJ2-7; D unresolved. The CDR3 has 15 residues. Trimming removed 6 bases from V and 0 bases from J, with 15 bases in between. Germline CDR1 reads MDHEN; CDR2 reads SYDVKM. CDR3 amino acids: CASSPDLLSSYEQYF. In nucleotides, the CDR3 is TGTGCCAGCAGCCCCGACTTACTGAGCTCCTACGAGCAGTACTTC.

This clonotype was seen more than once but under ten times. The CDR3 region has the DNA TGCAGTGCTAGAGATATGGGGGGGAACACTGAAGCTTTCTTT. Its protein product is CSARDMGGNTEAFF. The gene calls are TRBV20-1 and TRBJ1-1; D is possibly TRBD1 (5 bases). This CDR3 is 14 amino acids long. Germline CDR1 is DFQATT and CDR2 is SNEGSKA (reference sequence). V gave up 0 bases and J gave up 1 base, with 9 bases separating them.

This clonotype was seen a handful of times. V gene TRBV5-5 combines with J gene TRBJ2-3; TRBD1 might be the D (8 bases). This CDR3 spans 23 amino acids. Per the germline V gene, CDR1 is SGHKS and CDR2 is YYEKEE (reference sequence). V lost 4 bases and J lost 5, with 41 bases in between. CDR3 sequence: CASSREDQGALGLADPRIDTQYF. The CDR3 bases are TGTGCCAGCAGCCGAGAAGACCAGGGGGCACTCGGGCTAGCGGACCCGAGGATAGATACGCAGTATTTT.

V is TRBV3-1 and J is TRBJ2-2, with D perhaps TRBD1 (6 bases). Trimming removed 0 bases from V and 4 bases from J, with 6 bases in between. This CDR3 spans 14 amino acids. The germline gives CDR1 LGHDT, CDR2 YNNKEL (reference sequence). The CDR3 here is CASSQEQGTGELFF. CDR3 bases: TGTGCCAGCAGCCAAGAACAGGGCACCGGGGAGCTGTTTTTT.

This chain connects TRBV3-1 to TRBJ2-3, with D perhaps TRBD2 (5 bases). The ends were cut back, 2 bases at V and 8 bases at J, with 14 bases in the middle. The CDR3 consists of 14 residues. The germline V gene encodes CDR1 LGHDT and CDR2 YNNKEL (reference sequence). The CDR3 spells CASSQMTGESTQYF. The CDR3, as DNA: TGTGCCAGCAGCCAAATGACTGGGGAGTCTACGCAGTATTTT.

This clonotype was recorded many times. The genes are TRBV7-2 and TRBJ2-1, with 9 bases aligning to TRBD1. CDR1 is SGHTA and CDR2 is FQGNSA in the germline V gene. The CDR3 runs to 15 residues. Trimming removed 5 bases from V and 7 bases from J; junction bases left unmatched: 9. The CDR3 is CASSPPGTGKNEQFF. The CDR3 DNA follows: TGTGCCAGCAGCCCCCCCGGGACAGGGAAAAATGAGCAGTTCTTC. Supplemented by reference TRBV7-2 and TRBJ2-1, the full variable domain reads GAGVSQSPSNKVTEKGKDVELRCDPISGHTALYWYRQSLGQGLEFLIYFQGNSAPDKSGLPSDRFSAERTGGSVSTLTIQRTQQEDSAVYLCASSPPGTGKNEQFFGPGTRLTVL.

This clonotype was counted a few times. A read error is possible here, since a much larger clone lies one base away. The rearrangement joins TRBV3-1 to TRBJ2-7; D unclear. The CDR3 runs 14 residues. Germline assignment: CDR1 LGHDT and CDR2 YNNKEL (reference sequence). V was clipped by 3 bases and J by 3 bases, with 12 bases between them. CDR3 amino acids: CASSHGRVFYEQYF. CDR3 sequence (DNA): TGTGCCAGCAGCCACGGACGGGTTTTCTACGAGCAGTACTTC.

In this sample, this clonotype turned up a few times. CDR3 amino acids: CASSAAGTSSSYEQYF. The CDR3 DNA reads TGTGCCAGCAGTGCCGCCGGGACTTCCAGCTCCTACGAGCAGTACTTC. The V gene is TRBV6-2 or TRBV6-3, the J gene TRBJ2-7, with D tentatively TRBD2 (6 bases). V was cut by 5 bases and J by 0 bases, with 17 bases left in between. The CDR3 runs 16 residues. Germline V gives CDR1 MNHEY, CDR2 SVGEGT.

The J gene is TRBJ2-1, the V gene TRBV12-3 or TRBV12-4, with TRBD2 matching 7 bases. Losses at the gene ends were 6 bases for V and 4 bases for J; bases not matched to a gene: 3. This CDR3 contains 13 residues. CDR3 amino acids: CASRGLQYNEQFF. CDR3 DNA sequence: TGTGCCAGCAGGGGACTACAATACAATGAGCAGTTCTTC.

The chain links TRBV6-1 to TRBJ1-2; maybe TRBD1 (5 bases). There are 15 residues in the CDR3. The germline V gene encodes CDR1 MNHNS and CDR2 SASEGT. V was clipped by 9 bases and J by 1 base, with 18 bases between them. CDR3 residues: CASHEGSDLNYGYTF. The DNA for the CDR3 is TGTGCCAGTCACGAGGGGTCGGACCTTAACTATGGCTACACCTTC.

The V and J genes are TRBV12-5 and TRBJ2-2, with D hard to call. CDR3 length: 12 amino acids. Germline V CDR1 and CDR2: LGHNT, FRNRAP. V lost 4 bases and J lost 6, with 6 bases in between. In DNA form, the CDR3 reads TGTGCTAGTGGTTCGTTCGCCGGGGAGCTGTTTTTT. It codes for CASGSFAGELFF. The variable domain in full, completed from reference TRBV12-5 and TRBJ2-2, reads DARVTQTPRHKVTEMGQEVTMRCQPILGHNTVFWYRQTMMQGLELLAYFRNRAPLDDSGMPKDRFSAEMPDATLATLKIQPSEPRDSAVYFCASGSFAGELFFGEGSRLTVL.

This clonotype occurred many times. The V call is TRBV24-1, the J call TRBJ1-5; D is unclear. The germline V gene encodes CDR1 KGHDR and CDR2 SFDVKD. The CDR3 length is 13 residues. Trimming took off 2 bases at V and 10 bases at J, with 11 bases between the two ends. In DNA, the CDR3 is TGTGCCACCAGTGATTCCAGGAAAAGCCCCCAGCATTTT. It specifies CATSDSRKSPQHF.

A word on this clonotype: One end of the junction does not line up with germline, which may come from a read error. The chain combines TRBV5-1 with TRBJ2-7; TRBD1 matches 7 bases. From germline, CDR1 is SGHRS and CDR2 YFSETQ. The CDR3 spans 13 residues. CDR3 amino acids: CASSRDSSYEQHF. CDR3 coding DNA: TGCGCCAGCAGCCGGGACAGTTCCTACGAGCAGCACTTC.

The chain combines TRBV4-1 with TRBJ2-2; TRBD1 matches at 10 bases. After removal of 3 bases from V and 5 bases from J, the junction contained 9 bases not matched to a gene. Germline-derived CDR1 and CDR2 are MGHRA and YSYEKL. The CDR3 contains 17 residues. The CDR3 protein is CASSHTGTGAGTGELFF. DNA of the CDR3: TGCGCCAGCAGCCATACCGGGACAGGGGCTGGGACCGGGGAGCTGTTTTTT.

This clonotype was observed at least ten times. CDR3 bases: TGTGCCAGCGCGACCCTAGGTGAATATGGCTACACCTTC. As protein: CASATLGEYGYTF. The gene calls are TRBV28 and TRBJ1-2; D gene unclear. The CDR3 covers 13 residues. From germline, CDR1 is MDHEN and CDR2 SYDVKM. With 8 bases removed from V and 5 bases from J, the gap between germline ends came to 15 bases.

The sample holds many counts of this clonotype. The chain joins TRBV27 to TRBJ1-1; D perhaps matches TRBD1 (5 bases). The CDR3 has 13 amino acids. V lost 7 bases to trimming and J lost 1 base, with 10 bases between them. Germline assignment: CDR1 MNHEY and CDR2 SMNVEV (reference sequence). CDR3 protein: CASTGTQNTEAFF. The CDR3 nucleotides are TGTGCCAGCACCGGGACTCAGAACACTGAAGCTTTCTTT.